The present T cell receptor (beta chain) was sequenced within a study of technical replicates of blood from several donors. This clone was counted a single time. Some clones are missing from TCRdb's copy, which holds only in-frame ones; the method was immunoSEQ multiplex PCR. The table shows some 63,000 clones, with about 86% occurring only once. The CDR3 loop spans 15 amino acids. The V gene's germline CDR1 is SQVTM and CDR2 ANQGSEA. Trimming cost V 7 bases and J 0 bases, with 17 bases left between them. The chain recombines TRBV29-1 with TRBJ2-3, with unresolved D. The receptor's source is a human donor in good health. Some clones in this sample may be carry-over from other donors' samples. Sequences were obtained from PBMCs. CDR3 nucleotide sequence: TGCAGCGCTGAGGATTGGCGGAATAGCACAGATACGCAGTATTTT. It yields the protein CSAEDWRNSTDTQYF.